A single sample is the source of the 18 T cell receptor beta chains below, sequenced in a study of cytomegalovirus exposure and HLA in healthy donors. Researchers ran the PCR with 60 Vbeta and 13 Jbeta primers. Assay: immunoSEQ multiplex PCR; the TCRdb copy retains only in-frame clones and omits some. The table includes about 120,000 clones, 60% to 85% detected once. Sequencing input: PBMCs. These receptors came from a young man in good health and CMV-seronegative.

This chain links TRBV7-3 with TRBJ1-1, with D possibly matching TRBD1 (5 bases). The ends were cut back, 5 bases at V and 3 bases at J, with 13 bases in the middle. The CDR3 spans 14 residues. Germline V CDR1 and CDR2: SGHTA, FQGTGA. CDR3: CASSVSGGDTEAFF. CDR3 nucleotide sequence: TGTGCCAGCAGCGTGAGCGGGGGGGACACTGAAGCTTTCTTT. Supplemented by reference TRBV7-3 and TRBJ1-1, the full variable domain reads GAGVSQTPSNKVTEKGKYVELRCDPISGHTALYWYRQSLGQGPEFLIYFQGTGAADDSGLPNDRFFAVRPEGSVSTLKIQRTERGDSAVYLCASSVSGGDTEAFFGQGTRLTVV.

The genes are TRBV2 and TRBJ2-3; a weak D match, TRBD2 (5 bases). Germline values: CDR1 SNHLY, CDR2 FYNNEI. The CDR3 has 15 residues. Trimming took off 2 bases at V and 2 bases at J, with 11 bases between the two ends. For the CDR3, the DNA is TGTGCCAGCAGTGAATGGCGGGTCGTCACAGATACGCAGTATTTT. Its protein is CASSEWRVVTDTQYF. Using reference TRBV2 and TRBJ2-3 for the parts outside the CDR3, the full variable domain is EPEVTQTPSHQVTQMGQEVILRCVPISNHLYFYWYRQILGQKVEFLVSFYNNEISEKSEIFDDQFSVERPDGSNFTLKIRSTKLEDSAMYFCASSEWRVVTDTQYFGPGTRLTVL.

This chain joins TRBV11-3 and TRBJ2-7, with 11 nucleotides matching TRBD1. The CDR3 consists of 15 residues. The germline V gene encodes CDR1 SGHNT and CDR2 YENEEA. With 8 bases clipped from V and 5 bases from J, the junction kept 11 bases outside the gene matches. The CDR3 spells CASARGGTGGNEQYF. The CDR3 coding sequence is TGTGCCAGCGCCCGGGGCGGGACAGGGGGTAACGAGCAGTACTTC. Looking up the rest from reference TRBV11-3 and TRBJ2-7 gives the full variable domain: EAGVVQSPRYKIIEKKQPVAFWCNPISGHNTLYWYLQNLGQGPELLIRYENEEAVDDSQLPKDRFSAERLKGVDSTLKIQPAELGDSAVYLCASARGGTGGNEQYFGPGTRLTVT.

V and J are TRBV5-6 and TRBJ2-7; tentatively, D is TRBD1 (6 bases). The CDR3 is 14 amino acids. Germline CDR1 is SGHDT and CDR2 is YYEEEE. The V end was cut by 4 bases, the J end by 2 bases, with 13 bases between. The CDR3 loop reads CASSLRRGTYEQYF. In DNA form, the CDR3 reads TGTGCCAGCAGCCTGCGAAGGGGGACCTACGAGCAGTACTTC.

The chain employs TRBV28 and TRBJ1-1, with D perhaps matching TRBD1 (5 bases). From germline, CDR1 is MDHEN and CDR2 SYDVKM. The CDR3 covers 18 residues. V was cut by 11 bases and J by 0 bases, with 28 bases left in between. CDR3 in DNA: TGTGCCGGCTCGGAAAGGAGGGGAGCGGGGGGTGTGAACACTGAAGCTTTCTTT. As protein: CAGSERRGAGGVNTEAFF.

The V gene is TRBV6-6, the J gene TRBJ2-7, with a possible D match to TRBD2 (6 bases). Per the germline V gene, CDR1 is MNHNY and CDR2 is SVGAGI (reference sequence). Trimming removed 9 bases from V and 2 bases from J, with 11 bases in between. The CDR3 is 12 amino acids. The CDR3 reads CARPGGPYEQYF. Here the CDR3 DNA reads TGTGCCAGGCCCGGAGGGCCCTACGAGCAGTACTTC.

The chain employs TRBV5-4 and TRBJ2-1; TRBD1 agrees at 8 bases. In germline, CDR1 is SGHNT, CDR2 YYREEE (reference sequence). The CDR3 spans 13 residues. Losses at the gene ends were 0 bases for V and 10 bases for J; bases not matched to a gene: 3. The CDR3 DNA follows: TGTGCCAGCAGCTTGGTAGACAGGGGCGAGCAGTTCTTC. Amino acid sequence: CASSLVDRGEQFF.

This clone was seen a few times. This sequence joins TRBV10-1 and TRBJ2-3; D unclear. Germline CDR1 WNHNN, CDR2 SYGVQD (reference sequence). The CDR3 loop spans 14 amino acids. V was clipped by 0 bases and J by 0 bases, with 4 bases between them. CDR3 amino acids: CASSESTSTDTQYF. The CDR3 DNA is TGCGCCAGCAGTGAGTCGACTAGCACAGATACGCAGTATTTT.

The chain couples TRBV9 to TRBJ2-1; D gene unclear. The CDR3 has 14 residues. CDR1 SGDLS and CDR2 YYNGEE come from the germline V gene. Trimming pared 0 bases from V and 4 bases from J, leaving 8 bases between. CDR3 residues: CASSVVETYNEQFF. The CDR3 region has the DNA TGTGCCAGCAGCGTAGTAGAGACTTACAATGAGCAGTTCTTC. The entire variable domain, with the rest obtained from reference TRBV9 and TRBJ2-1, is as follows: DSGVTQTPKHLITATGQRVTLRCSPRSGDLSVYWYQQSLDQGLQFLIQYYNGEERAKGNILERFSAQQFPDLHSELNLSSLELGDSALYFCASSVVETYNEQFFGPGTRLTVL.

The rearrangement links TRBV29-1 to TRBJ1-4; possibly TRBD1 for D (6 bases). The CDR3 is made up of 14 amino acids. V lost 4 bases and J lost 0, with 9 bases in between. The germline V gene has CDR1 SQVTM and CDR2 ANQGSEA. DNA of the CDR3: TGCAGCGTTGGGACAGCCCCAACTAATGAAAAACTGTTTTTT. Encoded protein: CSVGTAPTNEKLFF.

The chain recombines TRBV2 with TRBJ2-3, with 11 bases aligning to TRBD1. Per germline, CDR1 SNHLY and CDR2 FYNNEI. This CDR3 has 16 residues. After removal of 6 bases from V and 6 bases from J, the junction contained 11 bases not matched to a gene. The CDR3 loop reads CASRVRTGGFPDTQYF. As DNA, the CDR3 is TGTGCCAGCAGGGTGCGGACAGGGGGCTTTCCGGATACGCAGTATTTT.

V gene TRBV29-1 combines with J gene TRBJ1-2, with 8 bases aligning to TRBD1. The CDR3 contains 15 residues. Germline CDR1 reads SQVTM; CDR2 reads ANQGSEA. With 7 bases clipped from V and 4 bases from J, the junction kept 14 bases outside the gene matches. CDR3 amino acids: CSAMTRDRTPYGYTF. CDR3 DNA sequence: TGCAGCGCCATGACCCGGGACAGGACCCCCTATGGCTACACCTTC.

The gene calls are TRBV5-6 and TRBJ1-1, with 8 bases fitting TRBD1. V trimming: 2 bases; J trimming: 5 bases; junction bases outside the gene matches: 11. This CDR3 is built from 16 residues. The germline V gene has CDR1 SGHDT and CDR2 YYEEEE. The CDR3 here is CASSLPTGAYETEAFF. Written as DNA, the CDR3 is TGTGCCAGCAGCTTACCGACAGGGGCTTACGAGACTGAAGCTTTCTTT. Full variable domain (remainder filled in from reference TRBV5-6 and TRBJ1-1): DAGVTQSPTHLIKTRGQQVTLRCSPKSGHDTVSWYQQALGQGPQFIFQYYEEEERQRGNFPDRFSGHQFPNYSSELNVNALLLGDSALYLCASSLPTGAYETEAFFGQGTRLTVV.

The rearrangement links TRBV19 to TRBJ1-1, with D tentatively TRBD1 (5 bases). The V end lost 4 bases, the J end lost 11 bases, and 17 bases lay between the germline ends. Germline CDR1 is LNHDA and CDR2 is SQIVND (reference sequence). The CDR3 runs 13 residues. The CDR3 region is CASSTRSEGWAFF. CDR3 nucleotide sequence: TGTGCCAGTAGTACTCGCTCGGAGGGGTGGGCTTTCTTT.

This rearrangement joins TRBV25-1 to TRBJ2-1; 8 bases fit TRBD2. J gave up 0 bases and V 7 bases, and 5 bases lay outside the gene matches. From germline, CDR1 is MGHDK and CDR2 SYGVNS. The CDR3 loop spans 15 amino acids. The CDR3 coding sequence is TGTGCCAGCATCGAAAGCGGGAGCTCCTACAATGAGCAGTTCTTC. Amino acid sequence: CASIESGSSYNEQFF.

The chain has TRBV5-6 and TRBJ2-5; D is possibly TRBD2 (7 bases). CDR1 and CDR2 (germline): SGHDT, YYEEEE. Trimming removed 2 bases from V and 2 bases from J, with 13 bases in between. The CDR3 covers 15 residues. CDR3 sequence reads: CASSLLGRGQETQYF. In DNA, the CDR3 is TGTGCCAGCAGCTTACTGGGGAGGGGGCAAGAGACCCAGTACTTC.

This clone occurred once. The chain couples TRBV6-5 to TRBJ2-3; 9 bases align to TRBD1. This CDR3 is 14 amino acids long. Germline V gene lookup returns CDR1 MNHEY and CDR2 SVGAGI. V trimming: 4 bases; J trimming: 6 bases; junction bases outside the gene matches: 5. The CDR3 DNA is TGTGCCAGCAGTTGGACAGGGGTTGCGGATACGCAGTATTTT. Encoded protein: CASSWTGVADTQYF.

This clone was seen just once. At one end, the junction sequence differs from germline, possibly due to a read error. This chain uses TRBV7-9 with TRBJ2-7; tentative D call: TRBD2 (5 bases). CDR1 is SEHNR and CDR2 is FQNEAQ in the germline V gene (reference sequence). CDR3 length equals 12 residues. Here the CDR3 reads CSSSLVWEEQYF. In nucleotides, the CDR3 is TGTTCCAGCAGCTTAGTATGGGAGGAGCAGTACTTC.